Below, 27 T cell receptor beta chains from the same sample are listed, as sequenced in a study of CD8 T cells in ankylosing spondylitis. TCRdb used MiXCR to reprocess the 5' RACE reads, holding one entry per CDR3 protein. The sample includes approximately 69,000 distinct CDR3 sequences, less than 6% seen only once; the top ten take about 2%. The sequencing input was blood, either unsorted or a sorted T cell fraction (not recorded which). These receptors were collected from a male donor with ankylosing spondylitis or in good health (not recorded which).

This clonotype appeared many times. J is TRBJ1-4 and V is TRBV3-1; D possibly corresponds to TRBD1 (6 bases). Germline loops: CDR1 LGHDT, CDR2 YNNKEL (reference sequence). V lost 4 bases and J 0 bases, leaving 21 bases between the germline ends. CDR3 length: 19 amino acids. The CDR3: CASSLTPGQGDATNEKLFF. The CDR3 DNA is TGTGCCAGCAGCCTTACCCCGGGACAAGGAGACGCAACTAATGAAAAACTGTTTTTT.

This clonotype has ten or more counts. V gene TRBV20-1 combines with J gene TRBJ2-1; 7 positions agree with TRBD1. Per germline, CDR1 DFQATT and CDR2 SNEGSKA (reference sequence). The CDR3 runs to 14 residues. With 2 bases clipped from V and 3 bases from J, the junction kept 4 bases outside the gene matches. CDR3 protein: CSARRTGRYNEQFF. DNA of the CDR3: TGCAGTGCTAGAAGGACAGGCCGCTACAATGAGCAGTTCTTC.

This clonotype was seen at least ten times. CDR3 region: CATYNKYTGELFF. The CDR3 DNA reads as TGTGCCACCTACAACAAATACACCGGGGAGCTGTTTTTT. V is TRBV3-1 and J is TRBJ2-2; D gene uncertain. The ends were cut back, 10 bases at V and 3 bases at J, with 12 bases in the middle. This CDR3 is built from 13 residues. The germline gives CDR1 LGHDT, CDR2 YNNKEL (reference sequence).

This clonotype was picked up many times. The rearrangement uses TRBV20-1 and TRBJ2-7; the match to TRBD1 covers 7 bases. This CDR3 has 12 residues. Germline assignment: CDR1 DFQATT and CDR2 SNEGSKA (reference sequence). V was pared by 6 bases and J by 2 bases, with 4 bases of the junction left unmatched. The CDR3 region has the DNA TGCAGTGCGCCGGACAGGACCTACGAGCAGTACTTC. This gives the protein CSAPDRTYEQYF.

This clonotype appeared many times. V and J are TRBV15 and TRBJ2-5, with D maybe TRBD2 (6 bases). The V gene lost 0 bases and the J gene lost 7 bases, with 15 bases spanning the gap. Germline V lookup: CDR1 LNHNV, CDR2 YYDKDF (reference sequence). This CDR3 contains 15 residues. The CDR3 protein is CATSRDGTSEGTQYF. The CDR3 bases are TGTGCCACCAGCAGAGATGGGACTTCCGAGGGGACCCAGTACTTC.

As to this clonotype: This may arise from a read error, as a much more abundant clone is one base away. The chain's CDR3 is CASSGKSEGIGALHF. The CDR3 nucleotides are TGTGCCAGCAGCGGAAAAAGTGAGGGGATCGGGGCCCTCCACTTT. This chain joins TRBV2 and TRBJ1-6; a weak D match, TRBD1 (5 bases). This CDR3 is built from 15 residues. CDR1 is SNHLY, CDR2 FYNNEI, per germline. The V and J ends lost 6 bases and 14 bases respectively, with 23 bases between them.

This clonotype was found many times. The chain couples TRBV4-1 to TRBJ2-1; D remains ambiguous. The V gene's germline CDR1 is MGHRA and CDR2 YSYEKL. The V and J ends lost 4 bases and 5 bases respectively, with 9 bases between them. This CDR3 comprises 13 residues. CDR3 amino acids: CASSPYHDNEQFF. DNA for the CDR3: TGCGCCAGCAGCCCCTACCATGACAATGAGCAGTTCTTC.

This clonotype was counted many times. V and J are TRBV4-2 and TRBJ2-2; a possible D gene is TRBD1 (5 bases). The CDR3 length is 16 residues. CDR1 LGHNA and CDR2 YNFKEQ come from the germline V gene. Trimming took 6 bases from V and 0 from J, leaving 14 bases between them. The CDR3 DNA sequence: TGTGCCAGCAGTCCTAGGGGAATCACGAACACCGGGGAGCTGTTTTTT. Translated, it gives CASSPRGITNTGELFF.

Many counts were recorded for this clonotype. The chain links TRBV6-2 or TRBV6-3 to TRBJ2-1, with TRBD2 matching 8 bases. CDR1 is MNHEY and CDR2 is SVGEGT in the germline V gene. V lost 6 bases, J lost 6 bases, and 10 bases stayed unmatched. The CDR3 has 15 amino acids. CDR3 sequence (DNA): TGTGCCAGCAGCAAAGCGGGGGCCGGTTCCAATGAGCAGTTCTTC. Translating gives CASSKAGAGSNEQFF.

In this sample, this clonotype turned up many times. The chain uses TRBV14 and TRBJ1-6; D gene uncertain. Germline CDR1 SGHDN, CDR2 FVKESK. This CDR3 comprises 15 residues. With 4 bases removed from V and 9 bases from J, the gap between germline ends came to 16 bases. The CDR3 region is CASSPERVGSSPLHF. The CDR3 nucleotides read TGTGCCAGCAGCCCGGAAAGGGTTGGTAGTTCACCCCTCCACTTT.

This clonotype was seen at least ten times. The V gene is TRBV20-1, the J gene TRBJ2-3; 9 nucleotides match TRBD2. The J segment lost 4 bases and the V segment lost 0 bases, leaving 5 bases of the junction unmatched. CDR1 and CDR2 (germline): DFQATT, SNEGSKA (reference sequence). The CDR3 covers 15 residues. This CDR3 reads CSARDQASGADTQYF. The CDR3, as DNA: TGCAGTGCTAGAGATCAGGCTAGCGGGGCAGATACGCAGTATTTT.

In this sample, this clonotype turned up many times. This rearrangement joins TRBV5-1 to TRBJ2-1; TRBD2 might be the D (5 bases). The V gene lost 6 bases and the J gene lost 0 bases, with 10 bases spanning the gap. Germline CDR1 reads SGHRS; CDR2 reads YFSETQ. This CDR3 spans 14 amino acids. The CDR3 DNA reads as TGCGCCAGCATGAGGGAGAGCTCCTACAATGAGCAGTTCTTC. Its protein product is CASMRESSYNEQFF.

The sample holds many counts of this clonotype. This chain connects TRBV3-1 to TRBJ1-1; D might be TRBD1 (5 bases). The CDR3 consists of 13 residues. Germline-derived CDR1 and CDR2 are LGHDT and YNNKEL (reference sequence). V was clipped by 4 bases and J by 7 bases, with 13 bases between them. The CDR3 region is CASSRRDRGEAFF. The DNA of the CDR3 is TGTGCCAGCAGCCGCCGAGACAGAGGTGAAGCTTTCTTT.

This clonotype was picked up many times. The chain has TRBV6-1 and TRBJ2-6, with D maybe TRBD2 (5 bases). The CDR3 is 18 residues long. Germline V lookup: CDR1 MNHNS, CDR2 SASEGT. V was shortened by 6 bases and J by 0 bases, with 18 bases between the two germline ends. This CDR3 reads CASRPAGRVSSGANVLTF. In nucleotides, the CDR3 is TGTGCCAGCAGACCCGCGGGTAGGGTGAGCTCTGGGGCCAACGTCCTGACTTTC.

This clonotype was observed at least ten times. The rearrangement links TRBV4-1 to TRBJ2-1; 7 bases match TRBD1. The CDR3 spans 18 residues. Germline lookup yields CDR1 MGHRA and CDR2 YSYEKL. V lost 3 bases to trimming and J lost 8 bases; unmatched junction nucleotides: 19. The CDR3 reads CASSQLKFEGPRGHEQFF. DNA of the CDR3: TGCGCCAGCAGCCAGTTAAAGTTCGAGGGACCGAGGGGGCATGAGCAGTTCTTC.

This clonotype was seen at least ten times. This chain links TRBV4-3 with TRBJ2-7, with 8 bases lining up with TRBD1. Trimming took 3 bases from V and 3 from J; bases not matched to a gene: 7. In germline, CDR1 is LGHNA, CDR2 YSLEER. The length of the CDR3 is 15 residues. CDR3 sequence: CASSQSVGQVYEQYF. CDR3 DNA: TGCGCCAGCAGCCAGTCTGTGGGACAGGTCTACGAGCAGTACTTC.

At least ten counts were recorded for this clonotype. The chain combines TRBV4-1 with TRBJ2-7, with TRBD1 identical over 7 bases. Germline CDR1 is MGHRA and CDR2 is YSYEKL. J lost 5 bases, V lost 4 bases, and 8 bases had no gene match. The CDR3 is 14 residues long. CDR3 residues: CASSLGQSFDEQYF. The CDR3 coding sequence is TGCGCCAGCAGCCTGGGACAGTCGTTTGACGAGCAGTACTTC.

The table lists this clonotype with many counts. The chain carries TRBV5-1 and TRBJ1-4; 9 nucleotides agree with TRBD1. V was clipped by 4 bases and J by 1 base; unmatched bases: 2. Per germline, CDR1 SGHRS and CDR2 YFSETQ. This CDR3 spans 15 amino acids. This CDR3 is CASSPDRGTNEKLFF. In DNA, the CDR3 is TGCGCCAGCAGCCCGGACAGGGGAACTAATGAAAAACTGTTTTTT.

This clonotype came up many times. The chain carries TRBV4-1 and TRBJ2-3, with 7 nucleotides matching TRBD1. The CDR3 runs to 15 residues. After removal of 5 bases from V and 0 bases from J, the junction contained 5 bases not matched to a gene. Germline V gene data show CDR1 as MGHRA and CDR2 as YSYEKL. The DNA for the CDR3 is TGCGCCAGCAGCGCACAGGGGCCCAGCACAGATACGCAGTATTTT. Protein: CASSAQGPSTDTQYF.

This clonotype was detected a few times. This chain joins TRBV5-5 and TRBJ2-1; perhaps TRBD2 as D (5 bases). This CDR3 has 14 amino acids. V lost 4 bases and J 6 bases, leaving 14 bases between the germline ends. The germline CDR1 and CDR2 sequences are SGHKS and YYEKEE (reference sequence). The CDR3 bases are TGTGCCAGCAGCCCCCCGGCGGGCGGCAATGAGCAGTTCTTC. Encoded protein: CASSPPAGGNEQFF.

The sample holds many counts of this clonotype. The chain joins TRBV28 to TRBJ2-2, with D possibly matching TRBD2 (6 bases). CDR1 and CDR2 from the germline V gene are MDHEN and SYDVKM. The CDR3 length is 16 residues. V shed 10 bases and J shed 4 bases, with 22 bases lying between them. This CDR3 is CATTLAGGTGTGELFF. CDR3 DNA: TGTGCCACCACCTTGGCCGGGGGAACGGGCACCGGGGAGCTGTTTTTT.

This clonotype was counted at least ten times. The genes are TRBV7-9 and TRBJ2-7; 7 bases fit TRBD1. V shed 5 bases, J shed 3 bases, and the junction held 13 bases outside the gene matches. The germline V gene encodes CDR1 SEHNR and CDR2 FQNEAQ (reference sequence). The CDR3 spans 16 residues. The CDR3 here is CASSILTGTENYEQYF. Written as DNA, the CDR3 is TGTGCCAGCAGCATTCTAACCGGGACAGAAAACTACGAGCAGTACTTC.

There are many counts of this clonotype. The CDR3, as DNA: TGCGCCAGCAGCTCGCAAGGGGTGTCTGGGGCCAACGTCCTGACTTTC. Protein product: CASSSQGVSGANVLTF. The chain combines TRBV5-1 with TRBJ2-6; D perhaps matches TRBD1 (5 bases). This CDR3 is built from 16 residues. The V end lost 3 bases, the J end lost 1 base, and 11 bases lay between the germline ends. The germline V gene encodes CDR1 SGHRS and CDR2 YFSETQ.

This clonotype has at least ten counts. The CDR3 loop reads CASRPRGLAANTGELFF. CDR3 in DNA: TGTGCCAGCCGTCCCAGGGGACTAGCGGCTAACACCGGGGAGCTGTTTTTT. V is TRBV14 and J is TRBJ2-2, with 11 bases identical to TRBD2. Per the germline V gene, CDR1 is SGHDN and CDR2 is FVKESK. The junction had 10 bases not matched to a gene; V was cut back by 8 bases and J by 2 bases. The CDR3 is 17 amino acids.

The table lists this clonotype with many counts. The rearrangement joins TRBV28 to TRBJ2-2; TRBD1 agrees at 8 bases. V shed 4 bases and J 1 base; nucleotides not matched to a gene: 8. CDR1 is MDHEN and CDR2 is SYDVKM in the germline V gene. The CDR3 has 17 amino acids. CDR3 protein: CASSYFRQGWNTGELFF. The CDR3 DNA reads as TGTGCCAGCAGTTACTTCCGACAGGGGTGGAACACCGGGGAGCTGTTTTTT.

The table lists this clonotype with many counts. The chain is built from TRBV30 and TRBJ2-1; D ambiguous. CDR1 GTSNPN and CDR2 SVGIG come from the germline V gene (reference sequence). V was trimmed by 0 bases and J by 4 bases, leaving 4 bases between them. CDR3 length: 12 residues. As DNA, the CDR3 is TGTGCCTGGAGTGTAGGGTACAATGAGCAGTTCTTC. Protein sequence: CAWSVGYNEQFF.

This clonotype was recorded at least ten times. The chain is built from TRBV2 and TRBJ2-7, with D unclear. Germline values: CDR1 SNHLY, CDR2 FYNNEI. Trimming pared 6 bases from V and 4 bases from J, leaving 10 bases between. This CDR3 has 12 amino acids. This CDR3 is CASSRTNYEQYF. The CDR3, as DNA: TGTGCCAGCAGCCGGACCAATTACGAGCAGTACTTC.